The entry that follows covers one TCR beta chain sequence. Its cognate antigen is unknown. A much larger clone differs from this one at a single base, so this may be a read error. PCR was performed a second time for about 7 to 11 cycles using a sample-barcoded 5' primer and a J-beta primer mix. Each cDNA molecule was tagged by a template-switch adaptor with 12 random nucleotides. All samples gave at least 2.5 million CDR3-containing paired-end reads. In TCRdb, the 5' RACE reads were re-called with MiXCR into one record per CDR3 protein. Of about 930,000 distinct CDR3 sequences listed, 29% are singletons. The CDR3 contains 14 residues. The source of the sample is a study of blood T cells in healthy people across ages. Whole-study results and caveats: Age brought a roughly linear fall in TCR beta diversity measured per million T cells.

In addition, the sample was reused for a study of T cells of mothers and their children. That investigation notes: About 2.8 million TCR beta reads per child versus over 9 million per mother.

The rearrangement uses TRBV12-3 or TRBV12-4 and TRBJ2-1; D might be TRBD1 (6 bases). The DNA end is a closer match to TRBJ2-7, so the J assignment may be wrong. The sequenced sample consisted of blood. The TCR was taken from a woman aged 40 to 50 in good health. The CDR3 sequence is CASRPGHISYEQYF. For the CDR3, the DNA is TGTGCCAGCAGGCCGGGACACATCTCCTACGAGCAGTACTTC.